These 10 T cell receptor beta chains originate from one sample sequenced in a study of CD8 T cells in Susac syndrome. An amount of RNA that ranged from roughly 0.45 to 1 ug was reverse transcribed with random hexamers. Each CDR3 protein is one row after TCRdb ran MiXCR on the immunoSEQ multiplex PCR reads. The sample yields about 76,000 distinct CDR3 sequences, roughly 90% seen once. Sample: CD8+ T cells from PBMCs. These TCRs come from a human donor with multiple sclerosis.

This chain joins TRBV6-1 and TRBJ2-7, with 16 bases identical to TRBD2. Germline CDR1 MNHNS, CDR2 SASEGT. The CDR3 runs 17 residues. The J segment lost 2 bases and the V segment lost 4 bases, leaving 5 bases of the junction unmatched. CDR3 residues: CASSAGTSGGETYEQYF. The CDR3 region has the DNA TGTGCCAGCAGTGCCGGGACTAGCGGGGGGGAGACCTACGAGCAGTACTTC.

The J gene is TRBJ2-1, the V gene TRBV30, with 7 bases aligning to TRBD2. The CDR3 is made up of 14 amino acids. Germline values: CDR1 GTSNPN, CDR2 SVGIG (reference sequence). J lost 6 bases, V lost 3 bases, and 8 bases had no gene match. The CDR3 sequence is CAWRGWGGSNEQFF. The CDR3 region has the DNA TGTGCCTGGAGAGGGTGGGGCGGGAGCAATGAGCAGTTCTTC.

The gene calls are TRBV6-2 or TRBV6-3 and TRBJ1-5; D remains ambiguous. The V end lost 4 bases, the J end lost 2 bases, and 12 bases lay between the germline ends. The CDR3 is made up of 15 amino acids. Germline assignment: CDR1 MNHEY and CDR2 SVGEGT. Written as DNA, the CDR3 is TGTGCCAGCAGTTTGAGTGGAGGAGGCAATCAGCCCCAGCATTTT. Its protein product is CASSLSGGGNQPQHF.

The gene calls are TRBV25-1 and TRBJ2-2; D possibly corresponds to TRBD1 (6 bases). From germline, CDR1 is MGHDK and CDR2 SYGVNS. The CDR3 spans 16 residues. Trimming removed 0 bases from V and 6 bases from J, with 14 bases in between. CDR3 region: CASSEYATGGSGELFF. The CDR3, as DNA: TGTGCCAGCAGTGAATATGCGACAGGAGGTTCCGGGGAGCTGTTTTTT.

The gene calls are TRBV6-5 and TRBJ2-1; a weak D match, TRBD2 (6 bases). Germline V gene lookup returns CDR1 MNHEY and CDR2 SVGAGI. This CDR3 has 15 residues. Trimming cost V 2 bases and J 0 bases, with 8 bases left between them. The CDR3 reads CASSYGSGSYNEQFF. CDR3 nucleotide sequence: TGTGCCAGCAGTTACGGTAGCGGCTCCTACAATGAGCAGTTCTTC.

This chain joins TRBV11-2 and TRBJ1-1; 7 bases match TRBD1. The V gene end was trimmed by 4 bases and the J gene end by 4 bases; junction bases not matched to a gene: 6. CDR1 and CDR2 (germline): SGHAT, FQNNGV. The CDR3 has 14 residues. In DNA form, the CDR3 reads TGTGCCAGCAGCTCCCACACAGGGGCCACTGAAGCTTTCTTT. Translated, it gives CASSSHTGATEAFF.

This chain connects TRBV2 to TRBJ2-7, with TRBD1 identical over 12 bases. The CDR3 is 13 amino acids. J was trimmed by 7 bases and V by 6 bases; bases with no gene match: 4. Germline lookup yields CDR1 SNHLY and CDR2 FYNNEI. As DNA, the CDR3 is TGTGCCAGCAGGGGACAGGGGGCCGAGGAGCAGTACTTC. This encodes CASRGQGAEEQYF.

The CDR3 sequence: CSARSQYPPGYSYEQYF. The CDR3 bases are TGCAGTGCTAGGTCCCAGTACCCCCCAGGTTACTCCTACGAGCAGTACTTC. The V call is TRBV20-1, the J call TRBJ2-7; D is undetermined. V was shortened by 3 bases and J by 0 bases, with 21 bases between the two germline ends. The CDR3 totals 17 residues. Looked up from germline, CDR1 is DFQATT and CDR2 is SNEGSKA (reference sequence).

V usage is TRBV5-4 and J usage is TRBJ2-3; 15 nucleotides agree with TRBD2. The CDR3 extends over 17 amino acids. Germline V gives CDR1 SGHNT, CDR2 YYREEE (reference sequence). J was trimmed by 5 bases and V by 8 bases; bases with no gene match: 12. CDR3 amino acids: CARGLAGGPVRGDTQYF. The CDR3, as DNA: TGTGCCAGAGGACTAGCGGGGGGGCCCGTCCGAGGAGATACGCAGTATTTT.

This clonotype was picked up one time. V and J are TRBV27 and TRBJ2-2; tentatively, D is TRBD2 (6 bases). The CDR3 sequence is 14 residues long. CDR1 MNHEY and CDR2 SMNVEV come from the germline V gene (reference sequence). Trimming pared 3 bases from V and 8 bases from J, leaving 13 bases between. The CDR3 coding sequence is TGTGCCAGCAGTTTGGGGGGTATCAGTGGGGAGCTGTTTTTT. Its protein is CASSLGGISGELFF.